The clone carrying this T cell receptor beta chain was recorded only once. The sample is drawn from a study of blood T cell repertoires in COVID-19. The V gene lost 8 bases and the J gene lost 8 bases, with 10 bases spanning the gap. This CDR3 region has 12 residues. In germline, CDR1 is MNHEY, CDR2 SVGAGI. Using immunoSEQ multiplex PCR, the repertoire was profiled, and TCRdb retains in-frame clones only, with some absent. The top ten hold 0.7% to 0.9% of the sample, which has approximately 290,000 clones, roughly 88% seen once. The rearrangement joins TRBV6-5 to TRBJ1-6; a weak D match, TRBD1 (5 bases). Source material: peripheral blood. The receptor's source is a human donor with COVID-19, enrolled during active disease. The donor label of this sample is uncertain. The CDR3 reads CASSREDSPLHF. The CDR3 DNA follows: TGTGCCAGCTCCAGGGAAGATTCACCCCTCCACTTT.